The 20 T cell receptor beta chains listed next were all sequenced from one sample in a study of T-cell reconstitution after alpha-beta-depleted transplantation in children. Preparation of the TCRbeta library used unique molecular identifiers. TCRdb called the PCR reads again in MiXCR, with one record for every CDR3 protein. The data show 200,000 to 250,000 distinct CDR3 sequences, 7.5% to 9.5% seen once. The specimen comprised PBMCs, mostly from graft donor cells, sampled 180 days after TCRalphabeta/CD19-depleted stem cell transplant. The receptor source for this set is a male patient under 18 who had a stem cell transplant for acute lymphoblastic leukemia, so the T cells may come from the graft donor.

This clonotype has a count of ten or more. The CDR3 reads CASSGQGTGETQYF. The CDR3 DNA follows: TGTGCCAGCAGCGGACAGGGCACAGGGGAGACCCAGTACTTC. The chain employs TRBV12-3 or TRBV12-4 and TRBJ2-5; 8 bases agree with TRBD1. This CDR3 contains 14 residues. Germline trimming cut 6 bases from V and 5 bases from J; bases unmatched to any gene: 8.

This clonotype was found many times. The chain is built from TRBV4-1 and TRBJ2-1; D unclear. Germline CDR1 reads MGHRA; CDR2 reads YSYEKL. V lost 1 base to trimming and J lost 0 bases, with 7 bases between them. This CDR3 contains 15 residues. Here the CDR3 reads CASSQVRGSYNEQFF. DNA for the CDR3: TGCGCCAGCAGCCAAGTGCGTGGCTCCTACAATGAGCAGTTCTTC.

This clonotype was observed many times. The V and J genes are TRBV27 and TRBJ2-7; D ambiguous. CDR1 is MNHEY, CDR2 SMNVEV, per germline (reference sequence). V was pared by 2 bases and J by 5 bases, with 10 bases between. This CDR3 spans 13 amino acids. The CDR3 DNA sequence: TGTGCCAGCAGTTTAAGTCGCGTCCACGAGCAGTACTTC. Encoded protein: CASSLSRVHEQYF.

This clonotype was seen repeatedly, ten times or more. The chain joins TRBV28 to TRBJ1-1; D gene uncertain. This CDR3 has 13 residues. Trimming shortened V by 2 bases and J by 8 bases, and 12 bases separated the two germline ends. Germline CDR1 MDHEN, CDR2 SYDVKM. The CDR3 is CASSLLAPGEAFF. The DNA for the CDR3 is TGTGCCAGCAGTTTACTGGCCCCAGGAGAAGCTTTCTTT.

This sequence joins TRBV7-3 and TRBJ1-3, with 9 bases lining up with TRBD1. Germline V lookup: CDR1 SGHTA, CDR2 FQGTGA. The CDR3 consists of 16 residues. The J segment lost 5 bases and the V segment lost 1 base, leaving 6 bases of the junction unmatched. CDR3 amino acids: CASSLMGQGSRNTIYF. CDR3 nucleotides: TGTGCCAGCAGCTTAATGGGACAGGGCTCGAGAAACACCATATATTTT.

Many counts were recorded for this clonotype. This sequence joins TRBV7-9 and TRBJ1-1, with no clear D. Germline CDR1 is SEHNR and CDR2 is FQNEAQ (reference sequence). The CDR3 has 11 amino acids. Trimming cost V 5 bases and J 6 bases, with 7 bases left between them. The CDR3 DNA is TGTGCCAGCAGCCTAATAGCTGAAGCTTTCTTT. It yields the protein CASSLIAEAFF. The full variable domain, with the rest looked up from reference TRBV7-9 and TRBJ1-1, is DTGVSQNPRHKITKRGQNVTFRCDPISEHNRLYWYRQTLGQGPEFLTYFQNEAQLEKSRLLSDRFSAERPKGSFSTLEIQRTEQGDSAMYLCASSLIAEAFFGQGTRLTVV.

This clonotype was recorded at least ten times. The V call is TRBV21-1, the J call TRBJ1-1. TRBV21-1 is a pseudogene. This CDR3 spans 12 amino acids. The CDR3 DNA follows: TGTGCCAGCAGCGACTCCGGACCCGAAGCTTTCTTT. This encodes CASSDSGPEAFF.

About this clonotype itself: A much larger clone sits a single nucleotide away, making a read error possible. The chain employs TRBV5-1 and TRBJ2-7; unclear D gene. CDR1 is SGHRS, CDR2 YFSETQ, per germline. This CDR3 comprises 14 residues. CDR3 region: CASSLVDPSYKQYF. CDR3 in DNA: TGCGCCAGCAGCTTGGTGGACCCCTCCTACAAGCAGTACTTC.

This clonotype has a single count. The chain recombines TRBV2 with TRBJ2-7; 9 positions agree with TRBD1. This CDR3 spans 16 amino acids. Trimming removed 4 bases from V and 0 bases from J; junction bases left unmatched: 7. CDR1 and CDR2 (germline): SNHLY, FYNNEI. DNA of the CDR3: TGTGCCAGCAGTGGACCCACAGGGGGCCTCTCCTACGAGCAGTACTTC. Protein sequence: CASSGPTGGLSYEQYF.

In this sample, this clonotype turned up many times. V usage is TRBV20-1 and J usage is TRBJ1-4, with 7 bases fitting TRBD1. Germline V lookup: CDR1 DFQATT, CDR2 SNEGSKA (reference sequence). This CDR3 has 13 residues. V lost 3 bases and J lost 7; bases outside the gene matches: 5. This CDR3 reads CSARRGPGEKLFF. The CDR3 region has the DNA TGCAGTGCTAGGAGGGGGCCAGGTGAAAAACTGTTTTTT.

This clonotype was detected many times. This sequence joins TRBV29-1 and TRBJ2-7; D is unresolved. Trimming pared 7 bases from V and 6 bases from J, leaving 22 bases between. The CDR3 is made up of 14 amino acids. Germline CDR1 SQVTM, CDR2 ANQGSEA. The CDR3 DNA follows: TGCAGCGCCGAAGATGCGGCAGCGTTGGGCGAGCAGTACTTC. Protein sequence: CSAEDAAALGEQYF.

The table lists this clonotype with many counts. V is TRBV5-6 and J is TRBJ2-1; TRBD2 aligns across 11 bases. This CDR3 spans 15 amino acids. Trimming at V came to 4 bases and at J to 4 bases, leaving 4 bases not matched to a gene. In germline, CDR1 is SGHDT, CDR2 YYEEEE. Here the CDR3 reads CASSQRLAGYNEQFF. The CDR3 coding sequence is TGTGCCAGCAGCCAGAGACTAGCGGGGTACAATGAGCAGTTCTTC. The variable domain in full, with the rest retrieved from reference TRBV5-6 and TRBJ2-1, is DAGVTQSPTHLIKTRGQQVTLRCSPKSGHDTVSWYQQALGQGPQFIFQYYEEEERQRGNFPDRFSGHQFPNYSSELNVNALLLGDSALYLCASSQRLAGYNEQFFGPGTRLTVL.

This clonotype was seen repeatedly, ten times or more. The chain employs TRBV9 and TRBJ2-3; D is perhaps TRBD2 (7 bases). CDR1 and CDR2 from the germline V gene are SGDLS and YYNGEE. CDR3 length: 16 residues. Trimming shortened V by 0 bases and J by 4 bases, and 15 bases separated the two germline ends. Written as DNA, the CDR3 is TGTGCCAGCAGCGTAGGAGGAGGGGGGGCCCCAGATACGCAGTATTTT. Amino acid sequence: CASSVGGGGAPDTQYF.

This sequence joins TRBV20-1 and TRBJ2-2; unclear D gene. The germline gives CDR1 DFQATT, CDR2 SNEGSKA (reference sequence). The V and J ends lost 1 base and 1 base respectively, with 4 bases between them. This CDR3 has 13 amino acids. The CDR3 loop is CSARGENTGELFF. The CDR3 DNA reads TGCAGTGCTAGAGGAGAGAACACCGGGGAGCTGTTTTTT.

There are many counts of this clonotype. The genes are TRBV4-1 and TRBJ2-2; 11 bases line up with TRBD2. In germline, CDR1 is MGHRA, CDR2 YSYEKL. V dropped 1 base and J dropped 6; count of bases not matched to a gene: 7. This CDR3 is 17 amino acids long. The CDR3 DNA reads TGCGCCAGCAGCCAAGGTAGCGGGAGGGCCCGCGCCGGGGAGCTGTTTTTT. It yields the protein CASSQGSGRARAGELFF.

The CDR3 DNA sequence: TGCAGGGGACTAGCGGGAGATGACACCGGGGAGCTGTTTTTT. It encodes CRGLAGDDTGELFF. The rearrangement uses TRBV20-1 and TRBJ2-2; TRBD2 matches at 14 bases. The CDR3 is 14 amino acids. Germline-derived CDR1 and CDR2 are DFQATT and SNEGSKA (reference sequence).

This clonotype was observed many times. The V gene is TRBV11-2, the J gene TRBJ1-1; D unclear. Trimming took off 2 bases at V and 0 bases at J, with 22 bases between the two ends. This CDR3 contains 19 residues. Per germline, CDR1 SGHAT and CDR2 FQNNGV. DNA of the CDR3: TGTGCCAGCAGCTTATTCCCCCGACCCGCCCCCGGCCTGAACACTGAAGCTTTCTTT. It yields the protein CASSLFPRPAPGLNTEAFF.

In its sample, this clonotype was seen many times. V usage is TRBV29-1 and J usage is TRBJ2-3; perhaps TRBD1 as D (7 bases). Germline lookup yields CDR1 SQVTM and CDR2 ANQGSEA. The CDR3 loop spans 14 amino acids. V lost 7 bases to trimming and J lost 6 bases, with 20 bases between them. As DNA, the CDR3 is TGCAGCGCCCCCGGGGGCCTACAGGGGGATACGCAGTATTTT. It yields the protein CSAPGGLQGDTQYF.

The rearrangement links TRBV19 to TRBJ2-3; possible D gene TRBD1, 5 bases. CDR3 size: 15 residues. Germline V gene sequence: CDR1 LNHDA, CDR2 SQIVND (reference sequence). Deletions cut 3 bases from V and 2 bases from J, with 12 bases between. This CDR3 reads CASSIATTVTDTQYF. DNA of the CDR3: TGTGCCAGTAGTATTGCTACGACAGTCACAGATACGCAGTATTTT.

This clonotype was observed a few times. The CDR3 bases are TGTGCCAGCAGTCGGCGACAGGGAGCCCTCCCAGCGGGAGGGTCCTACAATGAGCAGTTCTTC. This gives the protein CASSRRQGALPAGGSYNEQFF. The V call is TRBV6-4, the J call TRBJ2-1; 10 nucleotides agree with TRBD2. The CDR3 contains 21 residues. Germline values: CDR1 MRHNA, CDR2 SNTAGT. V dropped 5 bases and J dropped 1; count of bases not matched to a gene: 20.